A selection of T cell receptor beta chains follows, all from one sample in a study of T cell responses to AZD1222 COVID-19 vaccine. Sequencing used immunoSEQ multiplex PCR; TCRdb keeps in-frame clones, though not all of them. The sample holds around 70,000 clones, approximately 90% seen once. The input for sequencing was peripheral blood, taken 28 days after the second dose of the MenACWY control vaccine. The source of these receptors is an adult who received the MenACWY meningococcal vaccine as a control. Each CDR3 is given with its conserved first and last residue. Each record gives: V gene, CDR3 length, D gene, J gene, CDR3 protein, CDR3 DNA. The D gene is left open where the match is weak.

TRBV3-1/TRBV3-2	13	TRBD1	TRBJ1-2	CASSQGGGHGYTF	TGTGCCAGCAGCCAAGGAGGGGGCCATGGCTACACCTTC
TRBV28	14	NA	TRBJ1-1	CASSPYRENTEAFF	TGTGCCAGCAGCCCTTACAGGGAGAACACTGAAGCTTTCTTT
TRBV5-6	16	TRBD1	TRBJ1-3	CASSFGTGGSGNTIYF	TGTGCCAGCAGCTTTGGGACAGGAGGATCTGGAAACACCATATATTTT
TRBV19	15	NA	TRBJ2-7	CASSIEEGPVYEQYF	TGTGCCAGTAGTATAGAGGAGGGACCAGTCTACGAGCAGTACTTC
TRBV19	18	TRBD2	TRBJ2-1	CASSIPATGGYMYNEQFF	TGTGCCAGTAGTATACCGGCCACGGGGGGTTATATGTACAATGAGCAGTTCTTC
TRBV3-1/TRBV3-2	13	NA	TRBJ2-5	CASSQEGAKTQYF	TGTGCCAGCAGCCAAGAGGGGGCGAAGACCCAGTACTTC
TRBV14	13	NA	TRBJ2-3	CASSQDFLRAQYF	TGTGCCAGCAGCCAAGATTTTCTGAGGGCGCAGTATTTT
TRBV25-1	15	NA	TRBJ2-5	CASSERPLWGETQYF	TGTGCCAGCAGTGAAAGGCCCCTCTGGGGAGAGACCCAGTACTTC
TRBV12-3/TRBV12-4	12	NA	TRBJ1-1	CASSYEDTEAFF	TGTGCCAGCAGTTATGAAGACACTGAAGCTTTCTTT
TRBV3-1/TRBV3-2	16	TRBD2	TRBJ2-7	CASSQGVPAGGNEQYF	TGTGCCAGCAGCCAAGGGGTCCCCGCGGGGGGCAACGAGCAGTACTTC
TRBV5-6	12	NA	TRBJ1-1	CASSFQKTEAFF	TGTGCCAGCAGCTTCCAAAAGACTGAAGCTTTCTTT
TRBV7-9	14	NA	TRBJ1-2	CASSDEARGRGYTF	TGTGCCAGCAGCGATGAGGCCCGTGGGAGGGGCTACACCTTC
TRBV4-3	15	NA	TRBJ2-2	CASSQQRGNTGELFF	TGCGCCAGCAGCCAACAAAGGGGAAACACCGGGGAGCTGTTTTTT
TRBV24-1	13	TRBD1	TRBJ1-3	CATSARGENTIYF	TGTGCCACCAGTGCCAGGGGGGAAAACACCATATATTTT
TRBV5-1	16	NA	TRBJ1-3	CASSLRGGGYGNTIYF	TGCGCCAGCAGCTTGAGGGGAGGGGGATATGGAAACACCATATATTTT
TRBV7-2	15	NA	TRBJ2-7	CASSARWRTVYEQYF	TGTGCCAGCAGCGCGAGGTGGCGGACGGTCTACGAGCAGTACTTC